The 12 T cell receptor beta chains listed next were all sequenced from one sample in a study of T cells in Graves' hyperthyroidism and ophthalmopathy. The CDR3 regions of TCR beta were amplified from RNA transcripts. The HTBI primer set served for first-round RT-PCR of the TCR CDR3. Each CDR3 protein is one row after TCRdb ran MiXCR on the multiplex PCR reads. Of hundreds of thousands of distinct CDR3 sequences in the sample, approximately 36% were seen once. Sequenced sample: blood. Receptors were obtained from a woman between 40 and 50 years old with Graves' hyperthyroidism.

This clonotype was observed many times. J is TRBJ2-5 and V is TRBV9; a possible D gene is TRBD2 (5 bases). The CDR3 loop spans 13 amino acids. Germline assignment: CDR1 SGDLS and CDR2 YYNGEE. Deletions cut 5 bases from V and 4 bases from J, with 12 bases between. CDR3 loop: CASSPQLGETQYF. The CDR3 DNA is TGTGCCAGCAGTCCTCAACTAGGAGAGACCCAGTACTTC.

This clonotype was recorded a few times. The chain couples TRBV12-3 or TRBV12-4 to TRBJ1-5, with a weak D call TRBD1 (6 bases). V was shortened by 6 bases and J by 9 bases, with 18 bases between the two germline ends. This CDR3 contains 14 residues. The CDR3 nucleotides read TGTGCCAGCAGCACACAGGGATCCGAGGGGCCCCAGCATTTT. Amino acid sequence: CASSTQGSEGPQHF.

The chain couples TRBV19 to TRBJ2-2; D unclear. Trimming stripped 4 bases from V and 5 bases from J, with 5 bases between. The CDR3 is made up of 12 amino acids. Germline V lookup: CDR1 LNHDA, CDR2 SQIVND (reference sequence). CDR3: CASSTQTGELFF. The CDR3 DNA follows: TGTGCCAGTAGTACTCAGACCGGGGAGCTGTTTTTT.

The J gene is TRBJ2-7, the V gene TRBV7-2; maybe TRBD1 (6 bases). The CDR3 consists of 12 residues. The V end was cut by 0 bases, the J end by 12 bases, with 12 bases between. Germline loops: CDR1 SGHTA, CDR2 FQGNSA. CDR3 loop: CASSLAVGHGYF. Here the CDR3 DNA reads TGTGCCAGCAGCTTAGCGGTGGGACATGGGTACTTC.

The sample holds many counts of this clonotype. The junction differs from germline at one of its ends, possibly a read error. This chain connects TRBV7-7 to TRBJ2-5; the match to TRBD1 covers 7 bases. The CDR3 length is 15 residues. Germline CDR1 and CDR2: SSHAT and FNYEAQ (reference sequence). DNA of the CDR3: TGTGCTAGCAGCTGGTTGAGGGGGCCCCAAGAGACCCAGTACTTC. Translated, it gives CASSWLRGPQETQYF. Complete variable domain (other parts from reference TRBV7-7 and TRBJ2-5): GAGVSQSPRYKVTKRGQDVTLRCDPISSHATLYWYQQALGQGPEFLTYFNYEAQPDKSGLPSDRFSAERPEGSISTLTIQRTEQRDSAMYRCASSWLRGPQETQYFGPGTRLLVL.

The chain recombines TRBV7-9 with TRBJ1-6; D gene ambiguous. The CDR3 is made up of 13 amino acids. Germline V gene lookup returns CDR1 SEHNR and CDR2 FQNEAQ (reference sequence). Trimming left V 4 bases short and J 7 bases short, with 8 bases between. The CDR3 sequence is CASSSLPNSPLHF. CDR3 bases: TGTGCCAGCAGCTCCCTCCCGAATTCACCCCTCCACTTT. Variable domain in full (rest from reference TRBV7-9 and TRBJ1-6): DTGVSQNPRHKITKRGQNVTFRCDPISEHNRLYWYRQTLGQGPEFLTYFQNEAQLEKSRLLSDRFSAERPKGSFSTLEIQRTEQGDSAMYLCASSSLPNSPLHFGNGTRLTVT.

This chain joins TRBV2 and TRBJ2-7; D remains unclear. The CDR3 sequence is 14 residues long. The germline V gene encodes CDR1 SNHLY and CDR2 FYNNEI. V was shortened by 5 bases and J by 2 bases, with 13 bases between the two germline ends. This CDR3 is CASSYVGAPYEQYF. The CDR3 bases are TGTGCCAGCAGTTACGTCGGAGCCCCCTACGAGCAGTACTTC.

The genes are TRBV5-6 and TRBJ1-5; 7 nucleotides agree with TRBD1. Germline V gene sequence: CDR1 SGHDT, CDR2 YYEEEE. The CDR3 length is 13 residues. Losses at the gene ends were 0 bases for V and 12 bases for J; bases not matched to a gene: 6. CDR3 nucleotides: TGTGCCAGCAGCTTGGGGGGACAGACTTTCCAGCATTTT. It yields the protein CASSLGGQTFQHF. Complete variable domain (other parts from reference TRBV5-6 and TRBJ1-5): DAGVTQSPTHLIKTRGQQVTLRCSPKSGHDTVSWYQQALGQGPQFIFQYYEEEERQRGNFPDRFSGHQFPNYSSELNVNALLLGDSALYLCASSLGGQTFQHFGDGTRLSIL.

This clonotype was observed a few times. This rearrangement joins TRBV4-3 to TRBJ1-3; 7 bases fit TRBD1. The CDR3 spans 17 residues. Germline trimming cut 0 bases from V and 3 bases from J; bases unmatched to any gene: 8. Per germline, CDR1 LGHNA and CDR2 YSLEER. The CDR3: CASSQDLPRGSGNTIYF. DNA of the CDR3: TGCGCCAGCAGCCAAGATCTCCCCAGGGGGAGTGGAAACACCATATATTTT.

V is TRBV20-1 and J is TRBJ1-5; D unclear. The CDR3 covers 12 residues. Germline V gives CDR1 DFQATT, CDR2 SNEGSKA (reference sequence). V was shortened by 5 bases and J by 5 bases, with 10 bases between the two germline ends. The CDR3 spells CSAGPPDQPQHF. In nucleotides, the CDR3 is TGCAGTGCTGGCCCGCCCGATCAGCCCCAGCATTTT.

The J gene is TRBJ1-1, the V gene TRBV3-1; tentatively, D is TRBD1 (5 bases). CDR3 length: 14 amino acids. Between the trimmed V and J ends, which lost 4 bases and 0 bases, there was a span of 9 bases. Germline CDR1 reads LGHDT; CDR2 reads YNNKEL (reference sequence). The CDR3 sequence is CASSRDSMNTEAFF. As DNA, the CDR3 is TGTGCCAGCAGCCGAGACAGTATGAACACTGAAGCTTTCTTT.

This clonotype was found many times. The rearrangement links TRBV2 to TRBJ1-6, with a weak D call TRBD1 (5 bases). Germline V gene data show CDR1 as SNHLY and CDR2 as FYNNEI. V dropped 2 bases and J dropped 9 bases, with 11 bases sitting between them. This CDR3 is built from 14 residues. The DNA of the CDR3 is TGTGCCAGCAGTGAATCCCGACAGTTTTCACCCCTCCACTTT. Translated, it gives CASSESRQFSPLHF.